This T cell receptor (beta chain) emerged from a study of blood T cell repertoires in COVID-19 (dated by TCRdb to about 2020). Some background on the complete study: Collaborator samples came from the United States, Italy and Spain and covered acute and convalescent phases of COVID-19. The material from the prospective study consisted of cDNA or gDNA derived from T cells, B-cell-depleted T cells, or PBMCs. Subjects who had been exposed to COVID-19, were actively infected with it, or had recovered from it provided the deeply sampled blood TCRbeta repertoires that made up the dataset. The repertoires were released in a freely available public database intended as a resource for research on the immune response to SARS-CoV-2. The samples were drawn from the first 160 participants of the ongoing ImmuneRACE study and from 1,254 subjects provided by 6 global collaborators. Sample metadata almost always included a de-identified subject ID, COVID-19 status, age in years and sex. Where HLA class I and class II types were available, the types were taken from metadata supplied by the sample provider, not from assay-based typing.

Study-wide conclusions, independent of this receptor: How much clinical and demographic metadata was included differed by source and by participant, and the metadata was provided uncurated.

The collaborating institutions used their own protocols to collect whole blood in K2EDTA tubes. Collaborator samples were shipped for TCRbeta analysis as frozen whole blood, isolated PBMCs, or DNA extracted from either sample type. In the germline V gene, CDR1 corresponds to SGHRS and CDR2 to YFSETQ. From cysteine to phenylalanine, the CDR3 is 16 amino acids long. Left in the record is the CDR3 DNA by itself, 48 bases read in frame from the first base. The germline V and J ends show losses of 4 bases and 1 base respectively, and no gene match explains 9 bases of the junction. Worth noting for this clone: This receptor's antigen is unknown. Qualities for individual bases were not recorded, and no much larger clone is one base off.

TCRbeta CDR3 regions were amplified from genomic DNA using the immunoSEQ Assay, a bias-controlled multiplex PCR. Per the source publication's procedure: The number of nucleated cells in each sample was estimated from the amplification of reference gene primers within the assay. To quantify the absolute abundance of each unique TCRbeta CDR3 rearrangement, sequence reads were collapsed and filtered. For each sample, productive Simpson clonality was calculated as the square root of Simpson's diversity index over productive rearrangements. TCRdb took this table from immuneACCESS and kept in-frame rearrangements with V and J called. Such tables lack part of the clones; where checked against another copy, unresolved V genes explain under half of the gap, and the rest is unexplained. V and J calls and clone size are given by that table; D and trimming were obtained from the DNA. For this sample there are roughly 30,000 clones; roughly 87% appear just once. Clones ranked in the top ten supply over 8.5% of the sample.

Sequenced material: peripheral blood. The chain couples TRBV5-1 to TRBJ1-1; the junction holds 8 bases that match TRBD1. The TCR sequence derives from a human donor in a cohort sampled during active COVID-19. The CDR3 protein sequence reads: CASSVTQGDGNTEAFF. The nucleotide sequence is TGCGCCAGCAGCGTTACACAGGGGGATGGGAACACTGAAGCTTTCTTT. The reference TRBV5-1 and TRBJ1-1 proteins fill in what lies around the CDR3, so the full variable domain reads KAGVTQTPRYLIKTRGQQVTLSCSPISGHRSVSWYQQTPGQGLQFLFEYFSETQRNKGNFPGRFSGRQFSNSRSEMNVSTLELGDSALYLCASSVTQGDGNTEAFFGQGTRLTVV.